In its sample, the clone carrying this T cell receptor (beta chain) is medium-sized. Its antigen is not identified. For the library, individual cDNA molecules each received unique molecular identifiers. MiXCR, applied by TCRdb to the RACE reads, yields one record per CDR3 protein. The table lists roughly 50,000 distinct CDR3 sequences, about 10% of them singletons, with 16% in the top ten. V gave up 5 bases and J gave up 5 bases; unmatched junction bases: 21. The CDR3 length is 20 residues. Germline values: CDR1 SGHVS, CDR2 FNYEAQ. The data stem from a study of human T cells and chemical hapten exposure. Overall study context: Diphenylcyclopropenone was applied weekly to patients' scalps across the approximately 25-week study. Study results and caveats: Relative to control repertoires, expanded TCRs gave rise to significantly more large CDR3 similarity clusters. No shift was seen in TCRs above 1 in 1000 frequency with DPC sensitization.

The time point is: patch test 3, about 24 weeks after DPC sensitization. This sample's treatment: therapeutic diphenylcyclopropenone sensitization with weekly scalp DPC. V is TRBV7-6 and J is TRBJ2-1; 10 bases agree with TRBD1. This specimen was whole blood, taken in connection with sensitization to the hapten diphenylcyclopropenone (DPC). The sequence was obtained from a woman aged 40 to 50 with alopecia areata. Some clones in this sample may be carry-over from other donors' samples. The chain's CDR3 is CASSRGKTGGMRIGDNEQFF. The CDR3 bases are TGTGCCAGCAGCCGCGGAAAGACAGGGGGCATGAGAATAGGGGACAATGAGCAGTTCTTC. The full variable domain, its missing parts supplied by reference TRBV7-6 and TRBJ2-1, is GAGVSQSPRYKVTKRGQDVALRCDPISGHVSLYWYRQALGQGPEFLTYFNYEAQQDKSGLPNDRFSAERPEGSISTLTIQRTEQRDSAMYRCASSRGKTGGMRIGDNEQFFGPGTRLTVL.